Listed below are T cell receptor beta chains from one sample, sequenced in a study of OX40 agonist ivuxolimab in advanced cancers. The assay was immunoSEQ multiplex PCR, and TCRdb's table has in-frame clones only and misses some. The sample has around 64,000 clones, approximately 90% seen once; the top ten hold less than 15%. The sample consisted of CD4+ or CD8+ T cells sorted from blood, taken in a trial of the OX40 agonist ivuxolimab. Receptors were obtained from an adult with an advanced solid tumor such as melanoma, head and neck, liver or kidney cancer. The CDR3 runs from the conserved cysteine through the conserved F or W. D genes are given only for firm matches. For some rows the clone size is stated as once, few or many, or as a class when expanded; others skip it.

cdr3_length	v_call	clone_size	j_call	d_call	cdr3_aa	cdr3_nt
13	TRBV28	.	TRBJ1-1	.	CASSFVRNTEAFF	TGTGCCAGCAGTTTTGTGCGAAACACTGAAGCTTTCTTT
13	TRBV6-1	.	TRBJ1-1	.	CAGAGTLNTEAFF	TGTGCCGGGGCCGGGACACTGAACACTGAAGCTTTCTTT
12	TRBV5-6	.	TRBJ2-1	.	CASSLGGLEQFF	TGTGCCAGCAGCTTGGGCGGCTTGGAGCAGTTCTTC
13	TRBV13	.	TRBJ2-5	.	CASSSAGQETQYF	TGTGCCAGCAGCTCTGCAGGACAAGAGACCCAGTACTTC
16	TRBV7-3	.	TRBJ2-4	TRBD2	CAGPKSGRTSKNIQYF	TGTGCCGGACCGAAGAGCGGGAGGACCTCCAAAAACATTCAGTACTTC
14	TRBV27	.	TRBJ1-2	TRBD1	CASRSTGVTYGYTF	TGTGCCAGCAGGTCGACAGGGGTGACCTATGGCTACACCTTC
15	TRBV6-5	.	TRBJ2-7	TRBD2	CASSGLAGGPHEQYF	TGTGCCAGCAGTGGTCTAGCGGGAGGCCCCCACGAGCAGTACTTC
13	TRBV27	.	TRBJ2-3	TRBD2	CASAGVGTDTQYF	TGTGCCAGCGCGGGAGTCGGCACAGATACGCAGTATTTT
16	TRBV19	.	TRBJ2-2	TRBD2	CASSVRLAGGDGELFF	TGTGCCAGTAGTGTCCGACTAGCGGGAGGCGACGGGGAGCTGTTTTTT
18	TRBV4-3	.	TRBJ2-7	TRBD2	CASSQESSPTSGIYEQYF	TGCGCCAGCAGCCAAGAAAGTAGTCCGACTAGCGGCATCTACGAGCAGTACTTC
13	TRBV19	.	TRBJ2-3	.	CASSWSFADTQYF	TGTGCCAGTAGTTGGAGTTTCGCAGATACGCAGTATTTT
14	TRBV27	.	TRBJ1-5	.	CASSLGNSNQPQHF	TGTGCCAGCAGTTTAGGGAACAGCAATCAGCCCCAGCATTTT
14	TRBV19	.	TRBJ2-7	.	CASSLPKESYEQYF	TGTGCCAGTAGCCTTCCAAAGGAGAGCTACGAGCAGTACTTC
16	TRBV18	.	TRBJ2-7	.	CASSPDEGHGSYEQYF	TGTGCCAGCTCACCAGATGAGGGACACGGCTCCTACGAGCAGTACTTC
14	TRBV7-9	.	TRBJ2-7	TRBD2	CASSPGLEMVEQYF	TGCGCCAGCAGCCCGGGACTAGAGATGGTCGAGCAGTACTTC
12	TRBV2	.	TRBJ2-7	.	CAIQRASYEQYF	TGTGCCATCCAAAGGGCCTCTTACGAGCAGTACTTC
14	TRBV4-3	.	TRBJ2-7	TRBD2	CASSQERESYEQYF	TGCGCCAGCAGCCAAGAGCGGGAGAGCTACGAGCAGTACTTC
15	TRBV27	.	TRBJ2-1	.	CASSFVRDVYNEQFF	TGTGCCAGCAGTTTTGTACGGGACGTCTACAATGAGCAGTTCTTC
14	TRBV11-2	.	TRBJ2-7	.	CASSLAQGTYEQYF	TGTGCCAGCAGCTTAGCCCAGGGGACCTACGAGCAGTACTTC
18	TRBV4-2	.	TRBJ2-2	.	CASSQEIPGRTWAGELFF	TGTGCCAGCAGCCAAGAAATTCCCGGGAGAACGTGGGCCGGGGAGCTGTTTTTT
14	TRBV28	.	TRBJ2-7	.	CASRPDTSSYEQYF	TGTGCCAGCAGGCCTGATACGTCCTCCTACGAGCAGTACTTC
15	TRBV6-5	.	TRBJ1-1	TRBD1	CASRYDRDPRTEAFF	TGTGCCAGCAGGTACGACAGGGATCCGAGGACTGAAGCTTTCTTT
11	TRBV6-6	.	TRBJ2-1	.	CASSSVGEQFF	TGTGCCAGCAGTTCCGTAGGTGAGCAGTTCTTC
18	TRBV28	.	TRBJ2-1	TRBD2	CASSTGTSGRGTYNEQFF	TGTGCCAGCAGTACCGGGACTAGCGGGAGAGGGACCTACAATGAGCAGTTCTTC
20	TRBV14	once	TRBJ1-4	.	CASSQEGGPGRRPLNEKLFF	TGTGCCAGCAGCCAAGAAGGGGGACCGGGACGGAGGCCTCTTAATGAAAAACTGTTTTTT
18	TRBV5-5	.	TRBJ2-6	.	CASSLSPGPPLGANVLTF	TGTGCCAGCAGCTTGTCGCCGGGGCCTCCCCTCGGGGCCAACGTCCTGACTTTC
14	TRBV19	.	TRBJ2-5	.	CASSTGLPSETQYF	TGTGCCAGTAGCACTGGACTGCCGTCAGAGACCCAGTACTTC
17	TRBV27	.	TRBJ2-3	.	CASKILGAGGSTDTQYF	TGTGCCAGCAAAATATTGGGGGCGGGCGGGAGCACAGATACGCAGTATTTT
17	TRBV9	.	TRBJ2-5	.	CASSAEDNRDSRRTQYF	TGTGCCAGCAGCGCCGAAGATAACCGGGACTCCCGTCGGACCCAGTACTTC